What follows describes a single TCR beta chain. It lacks a known antigen. No base qualities exist here, and no much larger clone lies one base off it. The data stem from a study of OX40 agonist ivuxolimab in advanced cancers. About the study as a whole: The costimulatory receptor OX40 (CD134) was targeted by ivuxolimab, a fully human IgG2 agonistic monoclonal antibody. Of the approximately 53 patients in dose escalation, 19 had hepatocellular carcinoma, some 15 had melanoma, 9 had renal cell carcinoma and 9 had head and neck cancer. Prior anti-PD-1, anti-PD-L1 or anti-CTLA-4 therapy was permitted, and 35% to 40% of dose-escalation patients had received checkpoint inhibitors. In the dose-escalation cohort, more than 75% of patients were male, and the mean age was approximately 60 years, with a range of about 23 to 90. Partial responses occurred in three dose-escalation patients, of whom one had hepatocellular carcinoma and two had cutaneous melanoma. Intravenous ivuxolimab was administered to patients every 2 weeks at six dose levels: 0.01, 0.1, 0.3, 1.5, 3 and 10 mg/kg. The paper covers the monotherapy dose-escalation part of the phase I ivuxolimab trial, which included N = 52 patients. The purpose of peripheral TCRbeta sequencing was to test whether ivuxolimab changed TCR sequence diversity and led to clonal T-cell expansion. The paper's findings and limits, for the study overall: Low levels of normalized T-cell clonal expansion were also seen in some patients who did not respond. After ivuxolimab, expanded clones were on average more numerous among CD8+ T cells than among CD4+ T cells. At doses of 0.1 to 3.0 mg/kg, clonal expansion of both CD4+ and CD8+ T cells in blood was seen between baseline and week 6. In the 0.1-3.0 mg/kg groups, partial responders were among the patients with the lowest normalized peripheral clonal expansion, particularly in CD8+ T cells. The antigen specificity of the peripheral T cells that underwent clonal expansion was not determined.

Patients with autoimmune disease history or receiving systemic immunosuppression were excluded from the trial. In every dose cohort, peripheral blood was drawn for TCR sequencing at baseline, cycle 4 day 1, and cycle 7 day 1. Samples were obtained from an open-label, multicenter, first-in-human phase I dose-escalation trial of ivuxolimab. The trial enrolled adults with locally advanced or metastatic head and neck squamous cell, hepatocellular, melanoma or renal cell carcinoma. Before TCR sequencing, CD4+ and CD8+ T cells were separately sorted from peripheral blood. Including cysteine and phenylalanine, the CDR3 has 13 amino acids. CDR3 DNA is the only sequence kept; it has 39 bases, read in frame from the first base. The germline V gene yields SGHDN for CDR1 and FVKESK for CDR2. A distance of 9 bases separates the germline ends of V and J, which lose 0 bases and 7 bases respectively. Genomic DNA was extracted from sorted cells for sequencing of the TCRbeta CDR3 region. The immunoSEQ Assay was used to sequence the TCRbeta CDR3 regions. Entries here come from immuneACCESS through TCRdb and include only in-frame sequences with V and J called. Some clones fail to appear in such tables; in the studies checked, an unresolved V gene covers under half of the shortfall, and the cause of the remainder is unknown. For this sample the table gives almost 85,000 clones, of which about 86% were detected only once. The leading ten clones occupy 6% to 8% of the sample.

The clonotype was recovered from an adult with an advanced solid tumor such as melanoma, head and neck, liver or kidney cancer. Recombination connected TRBV14 to TRBJ1-2; the D gene cannot be resolved reliably. Sequencing was performed on CD4+ or CD8+ T cells sorted from blood, taken in a trial of the OX40 agonist ivuxolimab. Here is the DNA: TGTGCCAGCAGCCAAGAGGAGCGCGGTGGCTACACCTTC. Translated, it reads CASSQEERGGYTF.